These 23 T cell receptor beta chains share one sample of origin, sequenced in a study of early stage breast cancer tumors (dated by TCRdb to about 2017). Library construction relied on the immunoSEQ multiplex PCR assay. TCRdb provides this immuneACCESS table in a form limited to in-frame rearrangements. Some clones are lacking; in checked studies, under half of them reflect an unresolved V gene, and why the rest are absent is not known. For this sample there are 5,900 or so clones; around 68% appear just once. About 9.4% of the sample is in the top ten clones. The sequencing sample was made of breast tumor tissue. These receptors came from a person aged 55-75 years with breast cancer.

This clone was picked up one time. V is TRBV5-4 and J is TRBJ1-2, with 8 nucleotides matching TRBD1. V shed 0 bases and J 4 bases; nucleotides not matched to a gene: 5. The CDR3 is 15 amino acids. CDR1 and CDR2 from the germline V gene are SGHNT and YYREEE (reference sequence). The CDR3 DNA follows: TGTGCCAGCAGCTTGGTTGGGCAGGGGGCCTATGGCTACACCTTC. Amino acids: CASSLVGQGAYGYTF.

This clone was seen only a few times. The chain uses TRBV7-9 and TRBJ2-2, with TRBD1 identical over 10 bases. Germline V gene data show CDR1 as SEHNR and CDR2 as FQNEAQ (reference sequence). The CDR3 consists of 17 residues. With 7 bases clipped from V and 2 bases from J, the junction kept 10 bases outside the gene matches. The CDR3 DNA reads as TGTGCCAGCAACGATGGGGGGACAGGGGTAAACACCGGGGAGCTGTTTTTT. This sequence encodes CASNDGGTGVNTGELFF.

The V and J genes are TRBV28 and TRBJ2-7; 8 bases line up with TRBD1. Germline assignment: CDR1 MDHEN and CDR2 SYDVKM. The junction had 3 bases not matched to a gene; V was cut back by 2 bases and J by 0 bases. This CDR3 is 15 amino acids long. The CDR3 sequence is CASSLSRGLSYEQYF. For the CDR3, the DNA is TGTGCCAGCAGTTTAAGCAGGGGGCTCTCCTACGAGCAGTACTTC. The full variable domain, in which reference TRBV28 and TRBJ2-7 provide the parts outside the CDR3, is DVKVTQSSRYLVKRTGEKVFLECVQDMDHENMFWYRQDPGLGLRLIYFSYDVKMKEKGDIPEGYSVSREKKERFSLILESASTNQTSMYLCASSLSRGLSYEQYFGPGTRLTVT.

The CDR3 reads CASRLKGGIKASNRGLPEVYEQYF. The DNA of the CDR3 is TGTGCAAGTCGCCTTAAGGGGGGGATAAAGGCATCAAATAGGGGCCTCCCGGAGGTCTACGAGCAGTACTTC. The gene calls are TRBV12-2 and TRBJ2-7; TRBD2 reflects the table's D call only, with no check against the DNA. TRBV12-2 is listed as a pseudogene. The CDR3 sequence is 24 residues long.

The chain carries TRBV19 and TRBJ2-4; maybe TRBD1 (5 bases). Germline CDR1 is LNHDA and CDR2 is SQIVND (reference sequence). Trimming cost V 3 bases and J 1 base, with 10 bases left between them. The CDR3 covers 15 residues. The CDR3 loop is CASSIQGSAKNIQYF. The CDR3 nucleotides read TGTGCCAGTAGTATCCAGGGATCGGCCAAAAACATTCAGTACTTC. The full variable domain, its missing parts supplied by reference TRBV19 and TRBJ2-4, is DGGITQSPKYLFRKEGQNVTLSCEQNLNHDAMYWYRQDPGQGLRLIYYSQIVNDFQKGDIAEGYSVSREKKESFPLTVTSAQKNPTAFYLCASSIQGSAKNIQYFGAGTRLSVL.

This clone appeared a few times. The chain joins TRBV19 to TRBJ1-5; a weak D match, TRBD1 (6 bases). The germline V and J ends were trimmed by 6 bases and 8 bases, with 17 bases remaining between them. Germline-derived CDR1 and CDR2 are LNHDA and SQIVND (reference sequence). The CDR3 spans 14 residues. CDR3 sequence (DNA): TGTGCCAGTAGCCTTGGACGGCAGGGGAAGCCCCAGCATTTT. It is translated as CASSLGRQGKPQHF.

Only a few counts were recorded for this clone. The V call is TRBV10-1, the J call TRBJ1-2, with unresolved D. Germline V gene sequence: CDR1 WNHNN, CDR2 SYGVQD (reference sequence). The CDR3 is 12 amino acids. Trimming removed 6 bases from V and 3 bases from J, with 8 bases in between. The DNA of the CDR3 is TGCGCCAGCAGATCGCAGCACTATGGCTACACCTTC. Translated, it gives CASRSQHYGYTF.

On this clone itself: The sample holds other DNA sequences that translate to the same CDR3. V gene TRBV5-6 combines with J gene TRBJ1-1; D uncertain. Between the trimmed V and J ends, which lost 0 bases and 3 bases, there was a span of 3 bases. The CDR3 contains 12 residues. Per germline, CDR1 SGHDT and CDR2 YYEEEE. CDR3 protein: CASSLGDTEAFF. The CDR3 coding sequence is TGTGCCAGCAGCTTGGGTGACACTGAAGCTTTCTTT.

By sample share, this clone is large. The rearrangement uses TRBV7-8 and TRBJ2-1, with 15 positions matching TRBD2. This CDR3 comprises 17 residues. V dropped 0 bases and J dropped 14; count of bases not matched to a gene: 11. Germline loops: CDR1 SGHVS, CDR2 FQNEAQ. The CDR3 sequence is CASSLAIPGLAGGLEFF. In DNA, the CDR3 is TGTGCCAGCAGCTTAGCTATCCCGGGACTAGCGGGGGGTTTGGAGTTCTTC.

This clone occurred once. This CDR3 is CASSPGGQGNQPQHF. The CDR3 DNA reads as TGTGCCAGCAGTCCAGGGGGTCAAGGCAATCAGCCCCAGCATTTT. The genes are TRBV6-6 and TRBJ1-5, with 7 bases aligning to TRBD1. With V trimmed by 5 bases and J by 2 bases, 6 bases remained unmatched. Germline V CDR1 and CDR2: MNHNY, SVGAGI (reference sequence). The CDR3 runs 15 residues.

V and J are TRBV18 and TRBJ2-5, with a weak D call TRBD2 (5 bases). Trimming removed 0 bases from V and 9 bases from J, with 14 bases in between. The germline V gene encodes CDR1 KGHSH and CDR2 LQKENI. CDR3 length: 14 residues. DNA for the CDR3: TGTGCCAGCTCACCACCCGACTGGGCCGGGGCCCAGTACTTC. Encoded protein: CASSPPDWAGAQYF. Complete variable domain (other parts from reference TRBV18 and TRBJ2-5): NAGVMQNPRHLVRRRGQEARLRCSPMKGHSHVYWYRQLPEEGLKFMVYLQKENIIDESGMPKERFSAEFPKEGPSILRIQQVVRGDSAAYFCASSPPDWAGAQYFGPGTRLLVL.

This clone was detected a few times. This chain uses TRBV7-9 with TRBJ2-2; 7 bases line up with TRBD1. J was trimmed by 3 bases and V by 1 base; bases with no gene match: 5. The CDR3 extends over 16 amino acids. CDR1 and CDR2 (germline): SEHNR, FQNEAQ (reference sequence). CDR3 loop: CASSLGQGEDTGELFF. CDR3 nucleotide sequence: TGTGCCAGCAGCTTAGGCCAGGGGGAAGACACCGGGGAGCTGTTTTTT.

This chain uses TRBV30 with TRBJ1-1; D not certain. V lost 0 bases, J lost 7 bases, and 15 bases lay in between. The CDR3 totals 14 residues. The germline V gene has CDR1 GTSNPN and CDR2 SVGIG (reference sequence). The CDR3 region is CAWSVRARGLEAFF. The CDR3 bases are TGTGCCTGGAGTGTAAGGGCCCGCGGCCTTGAAGCTTTCTTT.

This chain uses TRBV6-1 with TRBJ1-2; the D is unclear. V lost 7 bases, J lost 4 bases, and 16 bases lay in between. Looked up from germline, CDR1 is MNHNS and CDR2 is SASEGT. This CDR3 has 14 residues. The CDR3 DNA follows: TGTGCCAGCACCCGAAGGGAGGTCGCCTATGGCTACACCTTC. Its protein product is CASTRREVAYGYTF.

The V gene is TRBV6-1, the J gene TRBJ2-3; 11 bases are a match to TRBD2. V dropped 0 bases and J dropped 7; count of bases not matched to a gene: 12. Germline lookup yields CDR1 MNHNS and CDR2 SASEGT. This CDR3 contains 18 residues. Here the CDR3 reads CASSEARTSGGVRYTQYF. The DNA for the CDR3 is TGTGCCAGCAGTGAAGCGCGCACTAGCGGGGGAGTTAGGTATACGCAGTATTTT.

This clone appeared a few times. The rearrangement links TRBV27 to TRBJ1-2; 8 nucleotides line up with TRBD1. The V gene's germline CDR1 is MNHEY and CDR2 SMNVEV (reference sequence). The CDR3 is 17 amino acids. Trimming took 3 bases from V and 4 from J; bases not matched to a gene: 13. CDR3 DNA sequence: TGTGCCAGCAGTTTCGGTCCAGGGGGCGCGATTAGCTATGGCTACACCTTC. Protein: CASSFGPGGAISYGYTF.

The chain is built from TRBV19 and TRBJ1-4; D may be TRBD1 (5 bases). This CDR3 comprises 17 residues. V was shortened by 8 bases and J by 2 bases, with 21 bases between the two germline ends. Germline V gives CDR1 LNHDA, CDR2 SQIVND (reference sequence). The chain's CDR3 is CASQERWGVATNEKLFF. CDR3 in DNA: TGTGCCAGTCAGGAGCGGTGGGGGGTGGCGACTAATGAAAAACTGTTTTTT.

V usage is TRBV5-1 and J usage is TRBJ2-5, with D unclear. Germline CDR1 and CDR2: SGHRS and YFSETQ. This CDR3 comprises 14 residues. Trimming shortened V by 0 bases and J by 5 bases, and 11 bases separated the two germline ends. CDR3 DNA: TGCGCCAGCAGCTTGGGCGGCGTGGAGGAGACCCAGTACTTC. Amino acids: CASSLGGVEETQYF.

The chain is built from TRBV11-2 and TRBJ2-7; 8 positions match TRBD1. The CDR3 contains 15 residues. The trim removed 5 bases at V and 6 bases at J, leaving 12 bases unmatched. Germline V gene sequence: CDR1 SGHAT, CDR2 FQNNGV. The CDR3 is CASSADRGAIGEQYF. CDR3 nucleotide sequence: TGTGCCAGCAGCGCCGACAGGGGCGCAATAGGCGAGCAGTACTTC.

The CDR3 loop is CASSEAAADRDTQYF. For the CDR3, the DNA is TGTGCCAGCAGTGAAGCGGCGGCTGATAGGGATACGCAGTATTTT. This chain connects TRBV6-1 to TRBJ2-3; D remains ambiguous. The CDR3 length is 15 residues. V lost 0 bases, J lost 6 bases, and 13 bases lay in between. Germline V gives CDR1 MNHNS, CDR2 SASEGT.

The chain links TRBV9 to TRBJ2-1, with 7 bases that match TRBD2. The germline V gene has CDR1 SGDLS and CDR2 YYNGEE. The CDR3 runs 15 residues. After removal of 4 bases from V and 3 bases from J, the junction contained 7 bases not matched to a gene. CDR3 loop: CASSTTSEFYNEQFF. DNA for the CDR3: TGTGCCAGCAGCACAACTAGCGAATTCTACAATGAGCAGTTCTTC.

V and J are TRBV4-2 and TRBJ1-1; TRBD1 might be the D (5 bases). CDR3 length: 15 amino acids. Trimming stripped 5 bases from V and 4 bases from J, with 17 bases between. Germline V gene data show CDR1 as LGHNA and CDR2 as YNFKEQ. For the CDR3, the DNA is TGTGCCAGCAGCAGGCCGGGGGAAGGGTTCACTGAAGCTTTCTTT. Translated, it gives CASSRPGEGFTEAFF.

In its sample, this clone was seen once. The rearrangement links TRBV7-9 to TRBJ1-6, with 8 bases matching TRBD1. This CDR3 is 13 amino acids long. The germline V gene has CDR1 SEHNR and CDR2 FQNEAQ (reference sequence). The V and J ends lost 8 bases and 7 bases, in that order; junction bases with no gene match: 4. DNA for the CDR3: TGTGCCAGCCAGGGGGCGCAAAATTCACCCCTCCACTTT. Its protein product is CASQGAQNSPLHF.